The 30 T cell receptor beta chains below were found in one sample sequenced in a study of T cell responses to AZD1222 COVID-19 vaccine. Some clones are missing from TCRdb's copy, which holds only in-frame ones; the method was immunoSEQ multiplex PCR. Altogether about 120,000 clones are present, about nine tenths being singletons, with the ten largest covering 2% to 3%. This specimen consisted of peripheral blood, obtained 28 days after the second AZD1222 dose. Receptors originate from an adult who received the AZD1222 COVID-19 vaccine.

The chain recombines TRBV6-5 with TRBJ2-1; weak D call: TRBD2 (6 bases). Germline-derived CDR1 and CDR2 are MNHEY and SVGAGI. V gave up 6 bases and J gave up 9 bases, with 18 bases separating them. The CDR3 runs to 14 residues. In DNA, the CDR3 is TGTGCCAGCAGCTGGTCGGGCGGGGACGGTGAGCAGTTCTTC. Translation gives CASSWSGGDGEQFF.

The chain employs TRBV6-2 or TRBV6-3 and TRBJ2-2; perhaps TRBD2 as D (6 bases). The V gene's germline CDR1 is MNHEY and CDR2 SVGEGT. V dropped 5 bases and J dropped 6 bases, with 16 bases sitting between them. This CDR3 comprises 15 residues. CDR3 nucleotide sequence: TGTGCCAGCAGTCCGACTAGGGGAGCGGCCGGGGAGCTGTTTTTT. This translates into CASSPTRGAAGELFF.

DNA of the CDR3: TGTGCCAGCAGCTTAGGAGGGGGCGTCCATCAGCCCCAGCATTTT. It translates to CASSLGGGVHQPQHF. The V and J genes are TRBV7-2 and TRBJ1-5; 7 bases fit TRBD1. In germline, CDR1 is SGHTA, CDR2 FQGNSA. CDR3 length: 15 amino acids. The V gene end was trimmed by 1 base and the J gene end by 5 bases; junction bases not matched to a gene: 5.

The chain carries TRBV5-1 and TRBJ2-7, with 14 bases identical to TRBD2. CDR3 length equals 18 residues. CDR1 is SGHRS, CDR2 YFSETQ, per germline. The J segment lost 0 bases and the V segment lost 4 bases, leaving 9 bases of the junction unmatched. DNA of the CDR3: TGCGCCAGCAGCGTGGCCGGGACTAGCGGGGGCCCCTCCTACGAGCAGTACTTC. Encoded protein: CASSVAGTSGGPSYEQYF.

The rearrangement links TRBV25-1 to TRBJ1-2; a weak D match, TRBD1 (6 bases). The CDR3 is 16 amino acids. The germline V gene has CDR1 MGHDK and CDR2 SYGVNS. The V and J ends lost 4 bases and 6 bases respectively, with 21 bases between them. The CDR3 coding sequence is TGTGCCAGCAGTGCATACCGGGGCCTCAAGGGGGATGGCTACACCTTC. Amino acid sequence: CASSAYRGLKGDGYTF.

The chain combines TRBV12-3 or TRBV12-4 with TRBJ2-1; TRBD2 agrees at 7 bases. CDR3 length: 13 residues. With 0 bases clipped from V and 10 bases from J, the junction kept 3 bases outside the gene matches. The CDR3 loop is CASSLAGGKEQFF. In DNA, the CDR3 is TGTGCCAGCAGTTTAGCGGGGGGGAAGGAGCAGTTCTTC.

The rearrangement links TRBV30 to TRBJ2-1, with TRBD1 as a possible D gene (6 bases). The CDR3 is 13 residues long. In germline, CDR1 is GTSNPN, CDR2 SVGIG (reference sequence). Trimming shortened V by 3 bases and J by 10 bases, and 16 bases separated the two germline ends. The CDR3 DNA is TGTGCCTGGAGCTGGGGGCACTTCGAGGAGCAGTTCTTC. It yields the protein CAWSWGHFEEQFF.

This chain links TRBV4-3 with TRBJ1-2, with 8 bases fitting TRBD1. The CDR3 runs 15 residues. Trimming took 1 base from V and 2 from J; bases not matched to a gene: 3. Germline CDR1 and CDR2: LGHNA and YSLEER. The CDR3 DNA sequence: TGCGCCAGCAGCCAAGGGGACAGGCGGAACTATGGCTACACCTTC. Its translation: CASSQGDRRNYGYTF.

CDR3 bases: TGTGCCAGCTCACCGACCAGGGCCGATGAGCAGTTCTTC. This sequence encodes CASSPTRADEQFF. The gene calls are TRBV18 and TRBJ2-1; D may be TRBD1 (5 bases). Per germline, CDR1 KGHSH and CDR2 LQKENI. V was clipped by 3 bases and J by 8 bases, with 11 bases between them. The CDR3 extends over 13 amino acids. The full variable domain, rest sourced from reference TRBV18 and TRBJ2-1, is NAGVMQNPRHLVRRRGQEARLRCSPMKGHSHVYWYRQLPEEGLKFMVYLQKENIIDESGMPKERFSAEFPKEGPSILRIQQVVRGDSAAYFCASSPTRADEQFFGPGTRLTVL.

V usage is TRBV7-9 and J usage is TRBJ2-4, with D uncertain. CDR1 SEHNR and CDR2 FQNEAQ come from the germline V gene (reference sequence). There are 14 residues in the CDR3. The V end lost 3 bases, the J end lost 8 bases, and 14 bases lay between the germline ends. The CDR3 DNA is TGTGCCAGCAGCTTGTGGGCCTCGCACGACATTCAGTACTTC. It yields the protein CASSLWASHDIQYF.

This clone showed up just once. This chain links TRBV3-1 (or the pseudogene TRBV3-2) with TRBJ1-4, with D hard to call. Germline lookup yields CDR1 LGHDT and CDR2 YNNKEL (reference sequence). The CDR3 has 14 amino acids. Deletions cut 4 bases from V and 0 bases from J, with 6 bases between. The CDR3 loop reads CASSPGSTNEKLFF. The CDR3 nucleotides are TGTGCCAGCAGCCCGGGCTCAACTAATGAAAAACTGTTTTTT.

This chain links TRBV7-2 with TRBJ2-7; TRBD2 is a possible D gene (5 bases). The V end lost 5 bases, the J end lost 0 bases, and 14 bases lay between the germline ends. Germline V gene lookup returns CDR1 SGHTA and CDR2 FQGNSA. CDR3 size: 15 residues. The CDR3 nucleotides are TGTGCCAGCAGCCCCCGGACTCTGAGCTCCTACGAGCAGTACTTC. Residues: CASSPRTLSSYEQYF.

The V call is TRBV11-1, the J call TRBJ2-1; 15 bases line up with TRBD2. The CDR3 is made up of 16 amino acids. Germline V lookup: CDR1 SGHAT, CDR2 FQDESV (reference sequence). The ends lost 6 bases at V and 7 bases at J; junction bases unmatched: 7. The CDR3 DNA reads TGTGCCAGCAGACACGGACTAGCGGGGGGGCAAAATGAGCAGTTCTTC. Encoded protein: CASRHGLAGGQNEQFF.

This chain links TRBV19 with TRBJ2-1, with TRBD1 matching 7 bases. CDR3 length: 17 residues. V was pared by 5 bases and J by 0 bases, with 10 bases of the junction left unmatched. From germline, CDR1 is LNHDA and CDR2 SQIVND (reference sequence). CDR3 residues: CASSRNAGTVSYNEQFF. The DNA of the CDR3 is TGTGCCAGTAGTCGCAACGCCGGGACAGTCTCCTACAATGAGCAGTTCTTC.

This sequence joins TRBV18 and TRBJ1-1, with D possibly TRBD1 on 6 matching bases. V lost 4 bases and J 5 bases, leaving 8 bases between the germline ends. The germline CDR1 and CDR2 sequences are KGHSH and LQKENI. The CDR3 contains 12 residues. CDR3 amino acids: CASSLDRTEAFF. Here the CDR3 DNA reads TGTGCCAGCTCACTTGACAGGACTGAAGCTTTCTTT.

The chain uses TRBV21-1 and TRBJ2-4. TRBV21-1 is a known pseudogene. This CDR3 region has 15 residues. The chain's CDR3 is CASSKVTVGGYIQYF. CDR3 coding DNA: TGTGCCAGCAGCAAAGTAACGGTGGGTGGATACATTCAGTACTTC.

The chain recombines TRBV2 with TRBJ2-4; a weak D match, TRBD1 (6 bases). CDR1 is SNHLY, CDR2 FYNNEI, per germline. The length of the CDR3 is 14 residues. V was shortened by 4 bases and J by 0 bases, with 7 bases between the two germline ends. As DNA, the CDR3 is TGTGCCAGCAGTGGGGGGCTAGCCAAAAACATTCAGTACTTC. This sequence encodes CASSGGLAKNIQYF. The whole variable domain, remainder taken from reference TRBV2 and TRBJ2-4, is EPEVTQTPSHQVTQMGQEVILRCVPISNHLYFYWYRQILGQKVEFLVSFYNNEISEKSEIFDDQFSVERPDGSNFTLKIRSTKLEDSAMYFCASSGGLAKNIQYFGAGTRLSVL.

The V and J genes are TRBV10-3 and TRBJ2-5, with D perhaps matching TRBD2 (5 bases). The V end lost 3 bases, the J end lost 9 bases, and 17 bases lay between the germline ends. This CDR3 spans 14 amino acids. The germline V gene has CDR1 ENHRY and CDR2 SYGVKD. The CDR3: CAISDPPEGSPQYF. CDR3 nucleotide sequence: TGTGCCATCAGTGACCCTCCAGAGGGCAGTCCCCAGTACTTC.

The chain combines TRBV9 with TRBJ2-5; 7 bases are a match to TRBD2. The J segment lost 0 bases and the V segment lost 3 bases, leaving 11 bases of the junction unmatched. The CDR3 runs 17 residues. Germline CDR1 SGDLS, CDR2 YYNGEE. The CDR3 is CASSAATGGTHQETQYF. CDR3 DNA sequence: TGTGCCAGCAGCGCCGCTACCGGGGGGACCCACCAAGAGACCCAGTACTTC.

This chain links TRBV7-9 with TRBJ2-5, with D unresolved. In germline, CDR1 is SEHNR, CDR2 FQNEAQ (reference sequence). V was trimmed by 6 bases and J by 4 bases, leaving 9 bases between them. CDR3 length: 12 residues. The CDR3 loop reads CASSRLGETQYF. The CDR3 nucleotides are TGTGCCAGCAGTCGACTGGGAGAGACCCAGTACTTC.

The chain joins TRBV11-3 to TRBJ2-4; D ambiguous. The CDR3 sequence is 11 residues long. Trimming removed 7 bases at V and 8 bases at J, with 9 bases between. Germline V gene sequence: CDR1 SGHNT, CDR2 YENEEA. In DNA form, the CDR3 reads TGTGCCAGCACCAGTGGGGACATTCAGTACTTC. Its protein product is CASTSGDIQYF.

V and J are TRBV6-1 and TRBJ1-4; a possible D gene is TRBD1 (5 bases). This CDR3 spans 16 amino acids. Germline CDR1 reads MNHNS; CDR2 reads SASEGT. The V and J ends lost 8 bases and 7 bases respectively, with 23 bases between them. DNA of the CDR3: TGTGCCAGCTGTAAAGGGGAAGTGAGGACCGCTGAAAAACTGTTTTTT. It yields the protein CASCKGEVRTAEKLFF.

The chain recombines TRBV7-3 with TRBJ2-1; D is tentatively TRBD1 or TRBD2 (6 bases each). This CDR3 is built from 13 residues. V lost 5 bases and J lost 9, with 14 bases in between. The germline CDR1 and CDR2 sequences are SGHTA and FQGTGA. The CDR3: CASSLGGGTEQFF. The CDR3 bases are TGTGCCAGCAGCCTAGGAGGGGGAACTGAGCAGTTCTTC.

This chain joins TRBV18 and TRBJ1-5; D ambiguous. Germline CDR1 KGHSH, CDR2 LQKENI. This CDR3 contains 15 residues. Trimming took off 3 bases at V and 2 bases at J, with 11 bases between the two ends. CDR3 region: CASSPTILGNQPQHF. The DNA of the CDR3 is TGTGCCAGCTCACCCACGATTTTGGGCAATCAGCCCCAGCATTTT. Full variable domain (rest looked up from reference TRBV18 and TRBJ1-5): NAGVMQNPRHLVRRRGQEARLRCSPMKGHSHVYWYRQLPEEGLKFMVYLQKENIIDESGMPKERFSAEFPKEGPSILRIQQVVRGDSAAYFCASSPTILGNQPQHFGDGTRLSIL.

The chain uses TRBV14 and TRBJ2-1; TRBD2 aligns across 7 bases. The ends lost 4 bases at V and 14 bases at J; junction bases unmatched: 8. The CDR3 is made up of 12 amino acids. Germline assignment: CDR1 SGHDN and CDR2 FVKESK. The CDR3 protein is CASSPHSGEKFF. Written as DNA, the CDR3 is TGTGCCAGCAGCCCTCACAGCGGGGAAAAGTTCTTC. The whole variable domain, remainder taken from reference TRBV14 and TRBJ2-1, is EAGVTQFPSHSVIEKGQTVTLRCDPISGHDNLYWYRRVMGKEIKFLLHFVKESKQDESGMPNNRFLAERTGGTYSTLKVQPAELEDSGVYFCASSPHSGEKFFGPGTRLTVL.

The chain has TRBV9 and TRBJ2-3, with D perhaps being TRBD1 or TRBD2 (5 bases each). The CDR3 has 14 residues. V lost 4 bases, J lost 6 bases, and 15 bases lay in between. Germline V gene data show CDR1 as SGDLS and CDR2 as YYNGEE. CDR3 coding DNA: TGTGCCAGCAGCCCGAGTTCGGGGCGGGATACGCAGTATTTT. This codes for CASSPSSGRDTQYF. Looking up the rest from reference TRBV9 and TRBJ2-3 gives the full variable domain: DSGVTQTPKHLITATGQRVTLRCSPRSGDLSVYWYQQSLDQGLQFLIQYYNGEERAKGNILERFSAQQFPDLHSELNLSSLELGDSALYFCASSPSSGRDTQYFGPGTRLTVL.

The chain recombines TRBV30 with TRBJ2-3; D could derive from TRBD1 or TRBD2 (5 bases each). The CDR3 is 15 residues long. V dropped 3 bases and J dropped 1 base, with 14 bases sitting between them. Per the germline V gene, CDR1 is GTSNPN and CDR2 is SVGIG (reference sequence). As DNA, the CDR3 is TGTGCCTGGAGCAGGGACGGAAGACGCACAGATACGCAGTATTTT. Its translation: CAWSRDGRRTDTQYF.

The chain employs TRBV29-1 and TRBJ2-1, with 9 bases lining up with TRBD2. The germline V gene encodes CDR1 SQVTM and CDR2 ANQGSEA. The CDR3 sequence is 13 residues long. Trimming cost V 3 bases and J 4 bases; bases outside gene matches: 1. The chain's CDR3 is CSVERGGYNEQFF. DNA of the CDR3: TGCAGCGTTGAGCGGGGGGGATACAATGAGCAGTTCTTC.

The V gene is TRBV3-1 (or the pseudogene TRBV3-2), the J gene TRBJ2-3, with 9 bases that match TRBD2. This CDR3 comprises 14 residues. Losses at the gene ends were 5 bases for V and 6 bases for J; bases not matched to a gene: 6. The germline gives CDR1 LGHDT, CDR2 YNNKEL (reference sequence). The CDR3 region is CASSFAGGHDTQYF. The CDR3 nucleotides read TGTGCCAGCAGCTTTGCGGGGGGGCATGATACGCAGTATTTT.

The chain joins TRBV2 to TRBJ2-5; TRBD1 agrees at 10 bases. The CDR3 is 15 residues long. The trim removed 5 bases at V and 2 bases at J, leaving 5 bases unmatched. From germline, CDR1 is SNHLY and CDR2 FYNNEI. The CDR3 region is CASSFGTGVQETQYF. The CDR3 DNA is TGTGCCAGCAGTTTTGGGACAGGGGTACAAGAGACCCAGTACTTC.